The next 8 T cell receptor beta chains were all read from a single sample in a study of glioma-infiltrating T cells after dendritic cell vaccination. Measured with immunoSEQ multiplex PCR; TCRdb has only the in-frame clones, and not every one. The table shows roughly 51,000 clones, with approximately 83% occurring only once. Here the sequenced sample was blood, taken before dendritic cell vaccination. The receptors stem from a human donor with glioblastoma.

This chain joins TRBV11-2 and TRBJ2-3; 7 nucleotides align to TRBD1. The trim removed 1 base at V and 0 bases at J, leaving 4 bases unmatched. This CDR3 contains 16 residues. The germline gives CDR1 SGHAT, CDR2 FQNNGV. CDR3 sequence reads: CASSLGAGGSTDTQYF. In DNA, the CDR3 is TGTGCCAGCAGCTTAGGCGCAGGGGGTAGCACAGATACGCAGTATTTT.

The chain carries TRBV11-3 and TRBJ1-2; perhaps TRBD1 as D (6 bases). The CDR3 contains 13 residues. The V end lost 6 bases, the J end lost 4 bases, and 12 bases lay between the germline ends. Germline CDR1 is SGHNT and CDR2 is YENEEA. The CDR3 loop is CASRGGLTYGYTF. CDR3 sequence (DNA): TGTGCCAGCAGAGGGGGTCTTACCTATGGCTACACCTTC.

J is TRBJ2-4 and V is TRBV12-2; TRBD1 is taken as the D call from the table, unchecked against the DNA. TRBV12-2 is flagged as a pseudogene. This CDR3 is built from 17 residues. CDR3 protein: CASRPLPHKQVKNIQYF. In nucleotides, the CDR3 is TGTGCAAGTCGCCCTCTGCCCCATAAACAAGTCAAAAACATTCAGTACTTC.

CDR3 sequence (DNA): TGTGCCAGCAATCGAGACAGCCTCTACGAGCAGTACTTC. It specifies CASNRDSLYEQYF. V and J are TRBV2 and TRBJ2-7; tentative D call: TRBD1 (5 bases). The V gene lost 7 bases and the J gene lost 3 bases, with 13 bases spanning the gap. The CDR3 covers 13 residues. CDR1 SNHLY and CDR2 FYNNEI come from the germline V gene.

The chain couples TRBV9 to TRBJ2-7; 8 bases line up with TRBD2. The J segment lost 1 base and the V segment lost 3 bases, leaving 3 bases of the junction unmatched. The CDR3 is 14 amino acids. Germline CDR1 reads SGDLS; CDR2 reads YYNGEE. CDR3 residues: CASSDQRESYEQYF. In DNA form, the CDR3 reads TGTGCCAGCAGCGACCAGCGGGAGTCCTACGAGCAGTACTTC.

The chain joins TRBV27 to TRBJ2-3, with D hard to call. V gave up 3 bases and J gave up 2 bases, with 6 bases separating them. CDR3 length equals 13 residues. Germline-derived CDR1 and CDR2 are MNHEY and SMNVEV (reference sequence). CDR3 sequence: CASSFGDTDTQYF. DNA of the CDR3: TGTGCCAGCAGTTTCGGAGACACAGATACGCAGTATTTT.

The chain employs TRBV11-2 and TRBJ2-3; D is possibly TRBD2 (6 bases). V lost 1 base to trimming and J lost 6 bases, with 11 bases between them. The CDR3 has 14 residues. Germline loops: CDR1 SGHAT, CDR2 FQNNGV. CDR3: CASSLGGGRDTQYF. The CDR3 DNA follows: TGTGCCAGCAGCTTAGGAGGAGGGAGGGATACGCAGTATTTT.

The chain recombines TRBV5-1 with TRBJ2-4; 10 positions agree with TRBD2. There are 16 residues in the CDR3. V shed 4 bases and J 0 bases; nucleotides not matched to a gene: 4. CDR1 is SGHRS, CDR2 YFSETQ, per germline. In DNA form, the CDR3 reads TGCGCCAGCAGCAAAACTAGCGGGGTAGCCAAAAACATTCAGTACTTC. This sequence encodes CASSKTSGVAKNIQYF.